The 4 T cell receptor beta chains in this list originate from one sample, sequenced in a study of OX40 agonist ivuxolimab in advanced cancers. The assay was immunoSEQ multiplex PCR, and TCRdb's table has in-frame clones only and misses some. The table records around 76,000 clones, approximately 93% of them present only once. Sequenced here: CD4+ or CD8+ T cells sorted from blood, sampled in a trial of the OX40 agonist ivuxolimab. The receptors shown here come from an adult with an advanced solid tumor such as melanoma, head and neck, liver or kidney cancer.

The J gene is TRBJ2-1, the V gene TRBV6-5; possibly TRBD2 for D (6 bases). The CDR3 runs to 13 residues. From germline, CDR1 is MNHEY and CDR2 SVGAGI. V was shortened by 6 bases and J by 7 bases, with 13 bases between the two germline ends. As DNA, the CDR3 is TGTGCCAGCAGGGCGGGGTCGGGGAATGAGCAGTTCTTC. It yields the protein CASRAGSGNEQFF.

This chain uses TRBV25-1 with TRBJ1-1; 8 bases fit TRBD1. Trimming cost V 5 bases and J 4 bases; bases outside gene matches: 6. The germline CDR1 and CDR2 sequences are MGHDK and SYGVNS. The CDR3 has 14 amino acids. The CDR3 reads CASSLTGVGTEAFF. As DNA, the CDR3 is TGTGCCAGCAGTTTGACAGGGGTTGGCACTGAAGCTTTCTTT.

The chain's CDR3 is CASSGTRGFYEQYF. For the CDR3, the DNA is TGTGCCAGCAGCGGGACGCGGGGCTTCTACGAGCAGTACTTC. The chain carries TRBV6-6 and TRBJ2-7; the D gene is possibly TRBD2 (6 bases). Germline assignment: CDR1 MNHNY and CDR2 SVGAGI (reference sequence). This CDR3 is 14 amino acids long. Deletions cut 6 bases from V and 3 bases from J, with 15 bases between.

The chain couples TRBV11-3 to TRBJ2-5; perhaps TRBD1 as D (5 bases). In germline, CDR1 is SGHNT, CDR2 YENEEA. The V and J ends lost 5 bases and 4 bases respectively, with 14 bases between them. The CDR3 loop spans 14 amino acids. The CDR3 nucleotides read TGTGCCAGCAGCCCGTGGGGCACCGGAGAGACCCAGTACTTC. It encodes CASSPWGTGETQYF.